This TCR beta chain came from a study of cytomegalovirus exposure and HLA in healthy donors. General study results and limits: Earlier analysis yielded a pattern in which most TCR beta V segments were productive about 90% or about 30% of the time. The study flagged around 150 TCR beta chains as cytomegalovirus-associated. Several top significant clusters appeared, in a later analysis, to be linked to common viral pathogens.

Germline CDR1 is SQVTM and CDR2 is ANQGSEA. Trimming took off 6 bases at V and 1 base at J, with 9 bases between the two ends. This CDR3 has 12 residues. With 60 Vbeta and 13 Jbeta primers, the PCR was carried out. The assay was immunoSEQ multiplex PCR, and TCRdb's table has in-frame clones only and misses some. The listing contains approximately 180,000 clones. Concerning this clone itself: Its specificity is unknown.

The sequence was collected from a man in his thirties or forties in good health and CMV-seronegative. The chain is built from TRBV29-1 and TRBJ2-5; a weak D match, TRBD2 (5 bases). Sequencing input: PBMCs. The CDR3 sequence is CSVDTSQETQYF. Written as DNA, the CDR3 is TGCAGCGTCGATACTAGCCAAGAGACCCAGTACTTC.